The 5 T cell receptor beta chains listed next were all sequenced from one sample in a study of response to subunit inactivated influenza vaccine. TCRdb processed the RT-PCR reads anew with MiXCR; each CDR3 protein has one entry. The table lists 280,000 or so distinct CDR3 sequences, 21% of them singletons. Specimen: PBMCs from blood, collected 21 months after vaccination. Receptors originate from a man aged 50 to 75 who received an inactivated influenza vaccine.

This clonotype was observed many times. J is TRBJ1-2 and V is TRBV5-1; 7 bases map to TRBD1. V lost 5 bases to trimming and J lost 2 bases; unmatched junction nucleotides: 9. The CDR3 is made up of 15 amino acids. Germline V gene data show CDR1 as SGHRS and CDR2 as YFSETQ. The CDR3 bases are TGCGCCAGCAGAAACAGGGGCCCTGGCAACTATGGCTACACCTTC. It translates to CASRNRGPGNYGYTF.

This clonotype was picked up a small number of times. The V gene is TRBV28, the J gene TRBJ2-5, with 10 bases aligning to TRBD2. Germline V gene data show CDR1 as MDHEN and CDR2 as SYDVKM. The CDR3 runs 16 residues. Trimming cost V 7 bases and J 5 bases; bases outside gene matches: 13. This CDR3 reads CASTEREGRVRETQYF. The DNA for the CDR3 is TGTGCCAGCACAGAGCGGGAGGGCCGGGTTCGGGAGACCCAGTACTTC.

This clonotype was seen a few times. The chain employs TRBV3-1 and TRBJ1-1, with no clear D. The CDR3 spans 14 residues. Germline CDR1 and CDR2: LGHDT and YNNKEL (reference sequence). Between the trimmed V and J ends, which lost 4 bases and 1 base, there was a span of 10 bases. The CDR3 DNA sequence: TGTGCCAGCAGCCCTCGACCCAGGAACACTGAAGCTTTCTTT. Encoded protein: CASSPRPRNTEAFF.

The chain carries TRBV11-2 and TRBJ2-1; 14 positions agree with TRBD2. V shed 2 bases, J shed 5 bases, and the junction held 2 bases outside the gene matches. Germline CDR1 and CDR2: SGHAT and FQNNGV. This CDR3 is built from 16 residues. The CDR3: CASSLPGLAGDNEQFF. Written as DNA, the CDR3 is TGTGCCAGCAGCTTACCGGGACTAGCGGGAGACAATGAGCAGTTCTTC.

The chain couples TRBV6-6 to TRBJ1-1; 7 bases are shared with TRBD1. Germline trimming cut 5 bases from V and 4 bases from J; bases unmatched to any gene: 19. The CDR3 has 18 amino acids. Germline loops: CDR1 MNHNY, CDR2 SVGAGI (reference sequence). The CDR3 is CASSQTGTVGISGTEAFF. The CDR3 region has the DNA TGTGCCAGCAGTCAAACCGGGACAGTGGGCATATCGGGCACTGAAGCTTTCTTT.